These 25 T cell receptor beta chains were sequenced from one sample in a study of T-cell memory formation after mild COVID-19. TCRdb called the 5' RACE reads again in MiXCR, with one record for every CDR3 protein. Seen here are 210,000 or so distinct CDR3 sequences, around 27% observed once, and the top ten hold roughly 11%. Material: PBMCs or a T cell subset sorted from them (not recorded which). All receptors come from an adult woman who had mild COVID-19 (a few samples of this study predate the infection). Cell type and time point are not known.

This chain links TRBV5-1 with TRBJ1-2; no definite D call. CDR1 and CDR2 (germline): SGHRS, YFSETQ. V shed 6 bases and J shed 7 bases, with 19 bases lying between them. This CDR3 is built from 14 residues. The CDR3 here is CASTLDRTTGGYTF. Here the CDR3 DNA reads TGCGCCAGCACTCTGGATAGAACTACTGGTGGCTACACCTTC.

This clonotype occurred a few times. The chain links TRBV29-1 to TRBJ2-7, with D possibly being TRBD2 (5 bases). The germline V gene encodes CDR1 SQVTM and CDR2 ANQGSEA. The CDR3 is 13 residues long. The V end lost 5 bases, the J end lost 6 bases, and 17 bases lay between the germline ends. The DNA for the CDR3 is TGCAGCGTTTCCGGACTCAGAGAGGCCGAGCAGTACTTC. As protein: CSVSGLREAEQYF.

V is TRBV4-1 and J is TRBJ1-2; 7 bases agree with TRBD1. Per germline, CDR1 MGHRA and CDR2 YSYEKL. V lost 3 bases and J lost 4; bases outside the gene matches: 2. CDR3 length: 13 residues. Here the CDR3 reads CASSHRDSYGYTF. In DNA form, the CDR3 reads TGCGCCAGCAGCCATAGGGACAGCTATGGCTACACCTTC.

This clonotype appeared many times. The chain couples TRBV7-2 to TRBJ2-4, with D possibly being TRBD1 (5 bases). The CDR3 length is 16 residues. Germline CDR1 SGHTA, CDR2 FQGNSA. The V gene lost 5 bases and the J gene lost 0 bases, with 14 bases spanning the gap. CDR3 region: CASSIRQTLAKNIQYF. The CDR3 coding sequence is TGTGCCAGCAGCATCCGACAGACCCTAGCCAAAAACATTCAGTACTTC.

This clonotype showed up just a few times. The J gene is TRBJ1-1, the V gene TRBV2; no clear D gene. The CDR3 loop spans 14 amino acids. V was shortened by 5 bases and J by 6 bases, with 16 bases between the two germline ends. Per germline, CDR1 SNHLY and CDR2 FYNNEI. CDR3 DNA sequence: TGTGCCAGCAGTAATACGGACGGTTTTGCTGAAGCTTTCTTT. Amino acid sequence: CASSNTDGFAEAFF.

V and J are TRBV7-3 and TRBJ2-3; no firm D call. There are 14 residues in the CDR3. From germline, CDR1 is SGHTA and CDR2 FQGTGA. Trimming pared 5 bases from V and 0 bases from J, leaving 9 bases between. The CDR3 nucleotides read TGTGCCAGCAGCCCCCAAGGCAGCACAGATACGCAGTATTTT. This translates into CASSPQGSTDTQYF.

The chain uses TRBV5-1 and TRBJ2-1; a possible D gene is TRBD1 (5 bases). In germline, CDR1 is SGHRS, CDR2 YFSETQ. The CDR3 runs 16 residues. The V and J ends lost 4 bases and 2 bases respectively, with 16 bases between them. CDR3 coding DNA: TGCGCCAGCAGCCCATCGACAGCTCGAACCTACAATGAGCAGTTCTTC. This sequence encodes CASSPSTARTYNEQFF.

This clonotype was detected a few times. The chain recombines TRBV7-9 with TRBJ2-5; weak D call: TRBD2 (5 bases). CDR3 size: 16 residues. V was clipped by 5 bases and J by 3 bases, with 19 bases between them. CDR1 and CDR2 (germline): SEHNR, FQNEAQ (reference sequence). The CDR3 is CASSPLTGIFKETQYF. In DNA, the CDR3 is TGTGCCAGCAGCCCTCTCACCGGGATCTTCAAAGAGACCCAGTACTTC.

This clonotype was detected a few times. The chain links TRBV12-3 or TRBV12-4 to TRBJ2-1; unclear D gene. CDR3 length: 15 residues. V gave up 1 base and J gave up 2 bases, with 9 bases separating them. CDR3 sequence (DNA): TGTGCCAGCAGTTTAGGGCAGACGCCCTACAATGAGCAGTTCTTC. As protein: CASSLGQTPYNEQFF.

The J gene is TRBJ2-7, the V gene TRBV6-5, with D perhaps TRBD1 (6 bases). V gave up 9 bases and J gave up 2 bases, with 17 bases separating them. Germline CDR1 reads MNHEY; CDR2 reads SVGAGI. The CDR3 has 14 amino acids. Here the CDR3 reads CASSRHREPYEQYF. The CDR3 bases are TGTGCCAGTAGCCGTCACAGGGAGCCCTACGAGCAGTACTTC.

CDR3: CATSDLGLSSYNEQFF. DNA of the CDR3: TGTGCCACCAGTGATTTAGGGTTAAGCTCCTACAATGAGCAGTTCTTC. This rearrangement joins TRBV24-1 to TRBJ2-1; D gene unclear. V lost 1 base and J lost 0, with 9 bases in between. Germline CDR1 and CDR2: KGHDR and SFDVKD. The CDR3 has 16 residues.

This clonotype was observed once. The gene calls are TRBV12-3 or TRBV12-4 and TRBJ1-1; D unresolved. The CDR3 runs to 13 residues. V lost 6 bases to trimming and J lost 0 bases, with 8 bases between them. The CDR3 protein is CASSAGLNTEAFF. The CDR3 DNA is TGTGCCAGCAGCGCTGGGTTGAACACTGAAGCTTTCTTT.

Here the CDR3 DNA reads TGTGCCAGCAGCTTAAAGGGGGGACAGGGCCTTGGCTACACCTTC. This gives the protein CASSLKGGQGLGYTF. The rearrangement uses TRBV7-2 and TRBJ1-2; 9 nucleotides match TRBD1. The CDR3 is made up of 15 amino acids. The ends lost 2 bases at V and 7 bases at J; junction bases unmatched: 8. CDR1 and CDR2 (germline): SGHTA, FQGNSA.

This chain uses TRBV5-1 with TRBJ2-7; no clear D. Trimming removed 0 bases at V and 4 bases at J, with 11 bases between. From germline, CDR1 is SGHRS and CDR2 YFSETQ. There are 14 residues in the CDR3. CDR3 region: CASSLVGRTYEQYF. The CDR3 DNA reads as TGCGCCAGCAGCTTGGTTGGTAGAACGTACGAGCAGTACTTC.

The CDR3, as DNA: TGTGCCAGCAGCTTGTATAGCGTCGGGAGTGGGTATGGCTACACCTTC. As protein: CASSLYSVGSGYGYTF. The chain employs TRBV5-6 and TRBJ1-2; unclear D gene. The V gene lost 1 base and the J gene lost 5 bases, with 18 bases spanning the gap. This CDR3 comprises 16 residues. CDR1 and CDR2 from the germline V gene are SGHDT and YYEEEE.

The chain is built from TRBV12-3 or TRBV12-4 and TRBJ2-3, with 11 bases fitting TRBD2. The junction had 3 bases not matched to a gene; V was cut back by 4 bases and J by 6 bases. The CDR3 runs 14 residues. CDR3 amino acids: CASSSSGGRDTQYF. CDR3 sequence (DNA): TGTGCCAGCAGTTCTAGCGGGGGGAGGGATACGCAGTATTTT.

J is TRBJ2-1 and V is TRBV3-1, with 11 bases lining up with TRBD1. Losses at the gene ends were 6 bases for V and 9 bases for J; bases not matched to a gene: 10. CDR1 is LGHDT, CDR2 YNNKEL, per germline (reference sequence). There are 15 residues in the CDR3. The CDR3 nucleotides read TGTGCCAGCAGGATGTCCCGGACAGGGGGCATTGAGCAGTTCTTC. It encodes CASRMSRTGGIEQFF.

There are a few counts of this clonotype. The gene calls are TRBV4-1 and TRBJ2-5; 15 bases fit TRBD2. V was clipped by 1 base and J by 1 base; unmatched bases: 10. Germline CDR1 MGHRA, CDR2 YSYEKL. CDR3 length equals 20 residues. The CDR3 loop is CASSQVGLAGGPHTQETQYF. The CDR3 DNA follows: TGCGCCAGCAGCCAAGTAGGACTAGCGGGGGGGCCACACACCCAAGAGACCCAGTACTTC.

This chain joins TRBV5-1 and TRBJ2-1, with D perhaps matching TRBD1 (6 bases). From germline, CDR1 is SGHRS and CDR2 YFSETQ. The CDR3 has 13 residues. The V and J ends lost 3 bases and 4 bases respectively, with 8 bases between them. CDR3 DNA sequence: TGCGCCAGCAGCTGGACAGCTTACAATGAGCAGTTCTTC. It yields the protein CASSWTAYNEQFF.

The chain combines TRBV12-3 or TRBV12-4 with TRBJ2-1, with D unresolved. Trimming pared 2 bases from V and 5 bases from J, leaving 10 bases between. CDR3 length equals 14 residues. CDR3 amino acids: CASSLRGFDNEQFF. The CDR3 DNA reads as TGTGCCAGCAGTTTACGAGGCTTCGACAATGAGCAGTTCTTC.

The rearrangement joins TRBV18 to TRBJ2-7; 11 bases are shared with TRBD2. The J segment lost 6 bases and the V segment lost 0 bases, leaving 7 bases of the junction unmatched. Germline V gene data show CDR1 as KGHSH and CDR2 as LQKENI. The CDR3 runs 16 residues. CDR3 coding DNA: TGTGCCAGCTCACCACCTAGCGGGGGGGCTCTTACCGAGCAGTACTTC. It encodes CASSPPSGGALTEQYF.

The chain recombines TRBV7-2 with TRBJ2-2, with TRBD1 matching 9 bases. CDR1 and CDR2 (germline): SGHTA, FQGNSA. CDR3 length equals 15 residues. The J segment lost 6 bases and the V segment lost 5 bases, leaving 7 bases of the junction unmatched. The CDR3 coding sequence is TGTGCCAGCAGCCGCACAGGGGGCGCGTCCGGGGAGCTGTTTTTT. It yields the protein CASSRTGGASGELFF. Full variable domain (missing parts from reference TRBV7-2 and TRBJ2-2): GAGVSQSPSNKVTEKGKDVELRCDPISGHTALYWYRQSLGQGLEFLIYFQGNSAPDKSGLPSDRFSAERTGGSVSTLTIQRTQQEDSAVYLCASSRTGGASGELFFGEGSRLTVL.

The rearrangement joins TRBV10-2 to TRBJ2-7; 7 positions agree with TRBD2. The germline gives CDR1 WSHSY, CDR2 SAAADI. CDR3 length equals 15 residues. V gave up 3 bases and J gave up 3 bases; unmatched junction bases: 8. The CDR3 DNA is TGCGCCAGCAGTGAATATATTGTAGCGGGCTACGAGCAGTACTTC. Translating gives CASSEYIVAGYEQYF.

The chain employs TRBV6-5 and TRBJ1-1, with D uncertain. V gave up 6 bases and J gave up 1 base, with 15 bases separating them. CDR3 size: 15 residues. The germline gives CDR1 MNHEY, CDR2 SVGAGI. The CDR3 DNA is TGTGCCAGCAGGCTAACTTTGGATACGAACACTGAAGCTTTCTTT. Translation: CASRLTLDTNTEAFF.

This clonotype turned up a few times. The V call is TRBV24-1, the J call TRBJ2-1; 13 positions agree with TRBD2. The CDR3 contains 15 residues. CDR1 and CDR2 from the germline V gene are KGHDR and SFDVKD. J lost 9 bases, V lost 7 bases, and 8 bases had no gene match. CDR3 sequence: CATRRGLAGEAEQFF. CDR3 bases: TGTGCCACCAGGAGAGGACTAGCGGGAGAGGCTGAGCAGTTCTTC.